A single sample is the source of the 24 T cell receptor beta chains below, sequenced in a study of blood T cell repertoires in COVID-19 (TCRdb year 2020). The method was the immunoSEQ multiplex PCR assay. TCRdb stores this immuneACCESS table with in-frame sequences only. Part of the clones is absent; in the studies checked, under half of the shortfall reflects unresolved V genes, and no reason is known for the rest. The sample contains 240,000 or so clones, about 70% of them found a single time. Clones ranked in the top ten supply more than 2.5% of the sample. The sample comprised peripheral blood. The receptor source for this set is a woman of 80 years or more with acute or convalescent COVID-19.

The V call is TRBV10-3, the J call TRBJ1-5; possible D gene TRBD1, 6 bases. Germline assignment: CDR1 ENHRY and CDR2 SYGVKD. This CDR3 comprises 13 residues. V was shortened by 4 bases and J by 4 bases, with 8 bases between the two germline ends. DNA of the CDR3: TGTGCCATCAGTGGGGACATAAATCAGCCCCAGCATTTT. It codes for CAISGDINQPQHF.

This chain links TRBV19 with TRBJ2-1, with 11 nucleotides matching TRBD2. Germline V gene sequence: CDR1 LNHDA, CDR2 SQIVND (reference sequence). The CDR3 consists of 17 residues. With V trimmed by 5 bases and J by 0 bases, 6 bases remained unmatched. CDR3 bases: TGTGCCAGTAGTCTCGGGACTAGCGGTTACTCCTACAATGAGCAGTTCTTC. This translates into CASSLGTSGYSYNEQFF.

The chain joins TRBV10-3 to TRBJ1-2; D is perhaps TRBD1 (5 bases). This CDR3 region has 16 residues. From germline, CDR1 is ENHRY and CDR2 SYGVKD. V gave up 0 bases and J gave up 4 bases, with 15 bases separating them. The DNA of the CDR3 is TGTGCCATCAGTGAGTCGACACAGGCCGGAAGCTATGGCTACACCTTC. Translating it yields CAISESTQAGSYGYTF.

The chain links TRBV19 to TRBJ2-4, with a tentative D call TRBD2 (7 bases). Trimming removed 10 bases from V and 3 bases from J, with 16 bases in between. This CDR3 is built from 14 residues. Germline V gene sequence: CDR1 LNHDA, CDR2 SQIVND (reference sequence). CDR3 bases: TGTGCCACCTTAGGGGGGGAAAGCAAAAACATTCAGTACTTC. Translating gives CATLGGESKNIQYF. The variable domain in full, with the rest retrieved from reference TRBV19 and TRBJ2-4, is DGGITQSPKYLFRKEGQNVTLSCEQNLNHDAMYWYRQDPGQGLRLIYYSQIVNDFQKGDIAEGYSVSREKKESFPLTVTSAQKNPTAFYLCATLGGESKNIQYFGAGTRLSVL.

The V gene is TRBV4-3, the J gene TRBJ2-1; 9 bases fit TRBD1. V was pared by 3 bases and J by 2 bases, with 5 bases of the junction left unmatched. The CDR3 totals 16 residues. CDR1 and CDR2 (germline): LGHNA, YSLEER. The CDR3 DNA is TGCGCCAGCAGCCAGGATGGGACAGGGACCTACAATGAGCAGTTCTTC. It encodes CASSQDGTGTYNEQFF.

This clone was seen once. V gene TRBV7-3 combines with J gene TRBJ1-5; tentatively, D is TRBD1 (5 bases). Germline V gene sequence: CDR1 SGHTA, CDR2 FQGTGA. V was trimmed by 2 bases and J by 5 bases, leaving 7 bases between them. The CDR3 length is 13 residues. In DNA form, the CDR3 reads TGTGCCAGCAGCTTATTCAGGGATCAGCCCCAGCATTTT. Translating gives CASSLFRDQPQHF.

The V gene is TRBV9, the J gene TRBJ2-6; D not certain. Germline V gene sequence: CDR1 SGDLS, CDR2 YYNGEE. The CDR3 totals 15 residues. Trimming took 0 bases from V and 0 from J, leaving 4 bases between them. This CDR3 is CASSVARSGANVLTF. The CDR3 DNA reads TGTGCCAGCAGCGTAGCCCGCTCTGGGGCCAACGTCCTGACTTTC. The full variable domain, rest sourced from reference TRBV9 and TRBJ2-6, is DSGVTQTPKHLITATGQRVTLRCSPRSGDLSVYWYQQSLDQGLQFLIQYYNGEERAKGNILERFSAQQFPDLHSELNLSSLELGDSALYFCASSVARSGANVLTFGAGSRLTVL.

This chain uses TRBV7-2 with TRBJ2-1, with 11 bases that match TRBD2. CDR1 SGHTA and CDR2 FQGNSA come from the germline V gene. CDR3 length equals 18 residues. Trimming at V came to 1 base and at J to 5 bases, leaving 10 bases not matched to a gene. The CDR3: CASSLVGLAGGTNNEQFF. CDR3 in DNA: TGTGCCAGCAGCTTAGTTGGCCTAGCGGGGGGCACCAACAATGAGCAGTTCTTC.

This chain links TRBV25-1 with TRBJ1-1, with no clear D. CDR1 is MGHDK, CDR2 SYGVNS, per germline. This CDR3 region has 12 residues. V was clipped by 2 bases and J by 11 bases, with 12 bases between them. The DNA for the CDR3 is TGTGCCAGCAGTGAAGGGAGGATGGCCGCTTTCTTT. This gives the protein CASSEGRMAAFF.

This chain links TRBV11-3 with TRBJ2-3; no definite D call. V lost 0 bases and J lost 0, with 13 bases in between. The CDR3 covers 17 residues. Germline values: CDR1 SGHNT, CDR2 YENEEA. The CDR3 spells CASSLERGTPSTDTQYF. The CDR3 DNA reads as TGTGCCAGCAGCTTAGAGCGAGGAACGCCTAGCACAGATACGCAGTATTTT.

This clone has more than one count but fewer than ten. V usage is TRBV25-1 and J usage is TRBJ2-1; the match to TRBD2 covers 15 bases. J was trimmed by 9 bases and V by 6 bases; bases with no gene match: 6. The CDR3 totals 15 residues. Germline values: CDR1 MGHDK, CDR2 SYGVNS. The DNA of the CDR3 is TGTGCCAGCAGAAGGACTAGCGGGGGGGTAAGTGAGCAGTTCTTC. This sequence encodes CASRRTSGGVSEQFF.

The rearrangement uses TRBV7-9 and TRBJ2-5, with 7 bases identical to TRBD1. V dropped 5 bases and J dropped 5; count of bases not matched to a gene: 14. CDR3 length equals 16 residues. Germline lookup yields CDR1 SEHNR and CDR2 FQNEAQ (reference sequence). CDR3 DNA sequence: TGTGCCAGCAGCCCGGGACAGACGAACTCCCGGGAGACCCAGTACTTC. This encodes CASSPGQTNSRETQYF.

This clone has a handful of counts. Written as DNA, the CDR3 is TGTGCCAGCAGTGAAGCCCCTAACAGGGAAGCTTTCTTT. Translating it yields CASSEAPNREAFF. The chain couples TRBV6-1 to TRBJ1-1; D perhaps matches TRBD1 (5 bases). Trimming cost V 0 bases and J 8 bases, with 10 bases left between them. The CDR3 length is 13 residues. Looked up from germline, CDR1 is MNHNS and CDR2 is SASEGT.

The chain is built from TRBV11-3 and TRBJ2-1; 11 bases match TRBD2. From germline, CDR1 is SGHNT and CDR2 YENEEA. The CDR3 length is 15 residues. Trimming at V came to 3 bases and at J to 8 bases, leaving 6 bases not matched to a gene. Here the CDR3 DNA reads TGTGCCAGCAGCTTGTCTAGCGGGGGGCTGGATGAGCAGTTCTTC. It codes for CASSLSSGGLDEQFF.

The chain uses TRBV10-1 and TRBJ2-7, with TRBD2 identical over 11 bases. V gave up 5 bases and J gave up 3 bases; unmatched junction bases: 6. CDR1 is WNHNN and CDR2 is SYGVQD in the germline V gene (reference sequence). The CDR3 runs 15 residues. In DNA form, the CDR3 reads TGCGCCAGCAGTCGGACTAGCGGGCCGCTCTACGAGCAGTACTTC. It is translated as CASSRTSGPLYEQYF.

The chain is built from TRBV30 and TRBJ1-6; tentative D call: TRBD1 (6 bases). Trimming shortened V by 3 bases and J by 7 bases, and 19 bases separated the two germline ends. Germline V gives CDR1 GTSNPN, CDR2 SVGIG (reference sequence). The CDR3 loop spans 16 amino acids. The CDR3 reads CAWRAGAGVGNSPLHF. DNA for the CDR3: TGTGCCTGGAGGGCCGGGGCAGGGGTAGGGAATTCACCCCTCCACTTT.

The rearrangement uses TRBV7-2 and TRBJ1-3, with D possibly TRBD1 on 6 matching bases. The germline CDR1 and CDR2 sequences are SGHTA and FQGNSA. This CDR3 has 18 amino acids. V gave up 2 bases and J gave up 3 bases, with 20 bases separating them. Here the CDR3 reads CASSLLGGISSSGNTIYF. The CDR3 nucleotides read TGTGCCAGCAGCTTATTAGGGGGTATTTCCTCTAGTGGAAACACCATATATTTT.

The chain is built from TRBV5-1 and TRBJ1-4, with 8 bases lining up with TRBD1. The CDR3 contains 15 residues. With 2 bases clipped from V and 5 bases from J, the junction kept 5 bases outside the gene matches. Germline V gene lookup returns CDR1 SGHRS and CDR2 YFSETQ. In DNA, the CDR3 is TGCGCCAGCAGCTTAAATACAGGGGGAAATGAAAAACTGTTTTTT. Amino acid sequence: CASSLNTGGNEKLFF.

This clone occurred once. The J gene is TRBJ1-1, the V gene TRBV13; D is uncertain. The V gene's germline CDR1 is PRHDT and CDR2 FYEKMQ (reference sequence). The CDR3 loop spans 14 amino acids. Trimming pared 3 bases from V and 2 bases from J, leaving 10 bases between. The CDR3 bases are TGTGCCAGCAGCTTGAGGGTTAAAAACACTGAAGCTTTCTTT. Protein: CASSLRVKNTEAFF.

This clone was counted only a few times. V and J are TRBV6-5 and TRBJ2-5, with D possibly matching TRBD2 (6 bases). CDR1 and CDR2 from the germline V gene are MNHEY and SVGAGI. Trimming took off 6 bases at V and 9 bases at J, with 14 bases between the two ends. This CDR3 is 12 amino acids long. CDR3 in DNA: TGTGCCAGCAGGACGGCGGGACGGCCCCAGTACTTC. Translated: CASRTAGRPQYF.

The chain has TRBV3-1 (or the pseudogene TRBV3-2) and TRBJ1-4; possibly TRBD1 for D (6 bases). V shed 1 base and J shed 4 bases, with 19 bases lying between them. Germline values: CDR1 LGHDT, CDR2 YNNKEL (reference sequence). The CDR3 has 18 amino acids. The chain's CDR3 is CASSQAGRGAASNEKLFF. DNA of the CDR3: TGTGCCAGCAGCCAAGCGGGACGGGGGGCCGCGAGTAATGAAAAACTGTTTTTT.

The genes are TRBV3-1 (or the pseudogene TRBV3-2) and TRBJ1-4; no clear D gene. Germline V gene sequence: CDR1 LGHDT, CDR2 YNNKEL (reference sequence). V was shortened by 2 bases and J by 3 bases, with 10 bases between the two germline ends. This CDR3 contains 15 residues. The CDR3 protein is CASSQSLVANEKLFF. CDR3 bases: TGTGCCAGCAGCCAATCTTTAGTGGCTAATGAAAAACTGTTTTTT.

The chain employs TRBV18 and TRBJ1-2; 10 nucleotides align to TRBD1. After removal of 2 bases from V and 4 bases from J, the junction contained 7 bases not matched to a gene. Germline CDR1 and CDR2: KGHSH and LQKENI. The CDR3 totals 16 residues. CDR3 region: CASSPVTGGFGYGYTF. In DNA, the CDR3 is TGTGCCAGCTCACCAGTGACAGGGGGCTTTGGCTATGGCTACACCTTC. The whole variable domain, remainder taken from reference TRBV18 and TRBJ1-2, is NAGVMQNPRHLVRRRGQEARLRCSPMKGHSHVYWYRQLPEEGLKFMVYLQKENIIDESGMPKERFSAEFPKEGPSILRIQQVVRGDSAAYFCASSPVTGGFGYGYTFGSGTRLTVV.

This chain uses TRBV3-1 (or the pseudogene TRBV3-2) with TRBJ1-2; 9 nucleotides agree with TRBD1. With V trimmed by 0 bases and J by 1 base, 6 bases remained unmatched. Germline CDR1 and CDR2: LGHDT and YNNKEL (reference sequence). CDR3 size: 17 residues. In nucleotides, the CDR3 is TGTGCCAGCAGCCAAGATCCGGGACAGGGACTTAACTATGGCTACACCTTC. Translating gives CASSQDPGQGLNYGYTF.